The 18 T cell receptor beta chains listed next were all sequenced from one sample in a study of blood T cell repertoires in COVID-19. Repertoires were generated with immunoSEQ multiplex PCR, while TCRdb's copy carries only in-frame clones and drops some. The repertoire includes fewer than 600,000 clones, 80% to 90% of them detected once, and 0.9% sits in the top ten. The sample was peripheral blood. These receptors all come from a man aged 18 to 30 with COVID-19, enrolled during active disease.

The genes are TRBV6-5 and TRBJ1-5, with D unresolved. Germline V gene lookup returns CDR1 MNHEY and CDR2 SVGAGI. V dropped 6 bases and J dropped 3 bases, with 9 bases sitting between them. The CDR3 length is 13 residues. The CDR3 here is CASRTAHNQPQHF. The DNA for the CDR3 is TGTGCCAGCAGAACAGCTCACAATCAGCCCCAGCATTTT.

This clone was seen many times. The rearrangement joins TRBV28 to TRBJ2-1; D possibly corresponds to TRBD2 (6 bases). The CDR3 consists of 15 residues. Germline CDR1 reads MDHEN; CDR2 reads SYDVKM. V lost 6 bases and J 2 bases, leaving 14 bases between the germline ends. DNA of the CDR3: TGTGCCAGCAGGCGTAACGGGGAGGCCTACAATGAGCAGTTCTTC. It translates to CASRRNGEAYNEQFF.

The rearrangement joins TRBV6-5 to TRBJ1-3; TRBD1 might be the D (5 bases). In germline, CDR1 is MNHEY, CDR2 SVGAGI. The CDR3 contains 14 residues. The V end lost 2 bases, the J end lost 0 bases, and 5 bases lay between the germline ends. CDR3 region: CASSYRGSGNTIYF. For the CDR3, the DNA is TGTGCCAGCAGTTACAGGGGCTCTGGAAACACCATATATTTT.

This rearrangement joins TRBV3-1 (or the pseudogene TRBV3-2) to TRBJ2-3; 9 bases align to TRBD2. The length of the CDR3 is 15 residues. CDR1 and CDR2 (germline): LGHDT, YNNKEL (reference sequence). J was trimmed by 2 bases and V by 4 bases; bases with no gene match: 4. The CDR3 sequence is CASSPGGRATDTQYF. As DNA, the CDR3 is TGTGCCAGCAGCCCAGGCGGGAGGGCCACAGATACGCAGTATTTT.

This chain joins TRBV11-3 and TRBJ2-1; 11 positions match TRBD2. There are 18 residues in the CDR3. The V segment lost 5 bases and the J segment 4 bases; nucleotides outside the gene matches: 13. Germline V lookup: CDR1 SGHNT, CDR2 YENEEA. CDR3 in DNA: TGTGCCAGCAGCCCAGGGACAGATTCTAGCGGGGGGTACAATGAGCAGTTCTTC. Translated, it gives CASSPGTDSSGGYNEQFF.

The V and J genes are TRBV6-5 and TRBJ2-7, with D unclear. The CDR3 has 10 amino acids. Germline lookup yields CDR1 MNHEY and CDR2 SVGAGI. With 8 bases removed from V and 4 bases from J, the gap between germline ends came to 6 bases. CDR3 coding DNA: TGTGCCAGCGGCACATACGAGCAGTACTTC. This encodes CASGTYEQYF.

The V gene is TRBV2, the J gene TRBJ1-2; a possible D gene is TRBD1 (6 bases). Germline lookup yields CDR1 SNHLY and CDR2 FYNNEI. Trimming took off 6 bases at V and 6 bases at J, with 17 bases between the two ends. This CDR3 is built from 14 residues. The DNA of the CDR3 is TGTGCCAGCAGCTTAACCGGGACACCGAATGGCTACACCTTC. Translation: CASSLTGTPNGYTF.

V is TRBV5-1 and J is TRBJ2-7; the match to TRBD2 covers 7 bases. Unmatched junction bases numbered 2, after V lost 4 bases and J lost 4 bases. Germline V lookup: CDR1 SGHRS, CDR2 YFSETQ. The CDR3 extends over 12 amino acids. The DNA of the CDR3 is TGCGCCAGCAGCGGGACTACGTACGAGCAGTACTTC. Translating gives CASSGTTYEQYF.

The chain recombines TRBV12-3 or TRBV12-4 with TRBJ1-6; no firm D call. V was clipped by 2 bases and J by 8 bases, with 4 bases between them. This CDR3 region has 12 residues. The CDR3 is CASSLTYSPLHF. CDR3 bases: TGTGCCAGCAGTTTAACTTATTCACCCCTCCACTTT.

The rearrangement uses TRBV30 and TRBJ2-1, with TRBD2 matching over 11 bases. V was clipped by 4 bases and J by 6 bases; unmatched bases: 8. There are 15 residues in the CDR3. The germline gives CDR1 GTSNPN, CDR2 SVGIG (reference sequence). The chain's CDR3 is CAWTVLAGVPNEQFF. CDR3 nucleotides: TGTGCCTGGACGGTACTAGCGGGAGTACCCAATGAGCAGTTCTTC. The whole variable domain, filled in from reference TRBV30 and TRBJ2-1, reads SQTIHQWPATLVQPVGSPLSLECTVEGTSNPNLYWYRQAAGRGLQLLFYSVGIGQISSEVPQNLSASRPQDRQFILSSKKLLLSDSGFYLCAWTVLAGVPNEQFFGPGTRLTVL.

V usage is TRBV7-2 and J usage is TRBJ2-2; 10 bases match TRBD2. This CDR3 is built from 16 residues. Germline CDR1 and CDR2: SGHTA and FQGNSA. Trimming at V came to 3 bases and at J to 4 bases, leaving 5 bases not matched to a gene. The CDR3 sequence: CASSLSGGATTGELFF. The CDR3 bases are TGTGCCAGCAGCTTGAGCGGGGGGGCTACCACCGGGGAGCTGTTTTTT.

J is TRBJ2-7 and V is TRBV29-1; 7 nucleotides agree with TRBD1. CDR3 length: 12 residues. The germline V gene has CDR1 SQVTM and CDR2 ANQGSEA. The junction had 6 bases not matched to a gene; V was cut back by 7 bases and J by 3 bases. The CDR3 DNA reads TGCAGCGCTAAGACAGGGTACTACGAGCAGTACTTC. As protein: CSAKTGYYEQYF.

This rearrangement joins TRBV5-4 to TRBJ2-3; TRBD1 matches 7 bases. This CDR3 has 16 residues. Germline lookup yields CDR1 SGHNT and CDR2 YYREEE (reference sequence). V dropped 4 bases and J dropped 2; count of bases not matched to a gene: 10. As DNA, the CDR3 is TGTGCCAGCAGCCGATACGGGACAGCAATCACAGATACGCAGTATTTT. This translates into CASSRYGTAITDTQYF.

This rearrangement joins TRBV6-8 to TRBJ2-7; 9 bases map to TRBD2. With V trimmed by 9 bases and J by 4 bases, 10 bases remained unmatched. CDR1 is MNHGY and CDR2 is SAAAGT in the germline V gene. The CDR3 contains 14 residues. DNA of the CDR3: TGTGCCAGGGGGACAGCGGGAGGTATATACGAGCAGTACTTC. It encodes CARGTAGGIYEQYF.

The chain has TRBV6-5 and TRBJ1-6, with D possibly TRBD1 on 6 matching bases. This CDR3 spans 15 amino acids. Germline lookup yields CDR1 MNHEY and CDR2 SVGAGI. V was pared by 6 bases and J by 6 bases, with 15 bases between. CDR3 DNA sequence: TGTGCCAGCAGGAATCCAGGGGAGCGTAATTCACCCCTCCACTTT. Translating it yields CASRNPGERNSPLHF.

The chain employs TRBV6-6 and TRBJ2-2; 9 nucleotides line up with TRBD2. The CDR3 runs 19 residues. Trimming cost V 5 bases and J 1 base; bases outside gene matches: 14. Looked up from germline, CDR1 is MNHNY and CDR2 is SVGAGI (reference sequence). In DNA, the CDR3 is TGTGCCAGCAGTCGTCAGACCTTTACTAGCGGGCTGAACACCGGGGAGCTGTTTTTT. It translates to CASSRQTFTSGLNTGELFF.

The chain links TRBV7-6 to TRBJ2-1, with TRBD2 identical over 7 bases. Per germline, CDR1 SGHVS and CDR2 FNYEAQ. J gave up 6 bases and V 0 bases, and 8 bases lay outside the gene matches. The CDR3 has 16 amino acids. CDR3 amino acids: CASSLAASGVGNEQFF. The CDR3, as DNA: TGTGCCAGCAGCTTAGCGGCCAGCGGGGTAGGCAATGAGCAGTTCTTC.

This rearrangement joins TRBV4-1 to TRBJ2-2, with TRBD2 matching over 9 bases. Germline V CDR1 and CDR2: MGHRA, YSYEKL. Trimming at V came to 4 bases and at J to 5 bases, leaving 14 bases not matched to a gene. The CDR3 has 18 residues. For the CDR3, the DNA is TGCGCCAGCAGCCGCCTCGGATTGGCGGGAGGGGGGACCGGGGAGCTGTTTTTT. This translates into CASSRLGLAGGGTGELFF.